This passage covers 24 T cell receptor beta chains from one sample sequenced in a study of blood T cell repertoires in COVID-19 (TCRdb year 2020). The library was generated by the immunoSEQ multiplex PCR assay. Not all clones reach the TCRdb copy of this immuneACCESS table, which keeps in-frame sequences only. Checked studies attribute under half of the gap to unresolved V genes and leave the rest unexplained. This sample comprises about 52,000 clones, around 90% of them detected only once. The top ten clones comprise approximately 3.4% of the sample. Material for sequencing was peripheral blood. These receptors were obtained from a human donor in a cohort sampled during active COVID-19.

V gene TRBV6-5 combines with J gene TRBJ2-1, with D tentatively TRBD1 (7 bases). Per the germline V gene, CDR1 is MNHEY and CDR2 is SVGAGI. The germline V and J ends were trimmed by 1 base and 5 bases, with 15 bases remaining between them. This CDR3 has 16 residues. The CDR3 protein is CASSYYAQGGNNEQFF. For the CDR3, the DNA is TGTGCCAGCAGTTACTACGCCCAGGGGGGAAACAATGAGCAGTTCTTC.

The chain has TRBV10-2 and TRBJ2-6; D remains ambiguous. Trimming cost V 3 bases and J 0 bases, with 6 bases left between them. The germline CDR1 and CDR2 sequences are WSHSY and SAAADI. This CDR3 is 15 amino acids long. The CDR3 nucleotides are TGCGCCAGCAGTGAAGTGAGCTCTGGGGCCAACGTCCTGACTTTC. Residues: CASSEVSSGANVLTF.

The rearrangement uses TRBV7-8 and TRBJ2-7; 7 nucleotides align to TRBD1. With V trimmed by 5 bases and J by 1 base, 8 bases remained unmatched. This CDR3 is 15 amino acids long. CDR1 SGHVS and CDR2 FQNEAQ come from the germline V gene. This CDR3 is CASSPRGQASYEQYF. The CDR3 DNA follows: TGTGCCAGCAGCCCAAGGGGGCAGGCATCCTACGAGCAGTACTTC.

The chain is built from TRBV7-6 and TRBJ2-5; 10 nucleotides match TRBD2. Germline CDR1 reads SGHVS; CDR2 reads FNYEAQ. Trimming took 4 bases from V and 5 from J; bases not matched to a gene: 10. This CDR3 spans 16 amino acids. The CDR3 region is CASSSSSGSGGETQYF. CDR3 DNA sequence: TGTGCCAGCAGCTCCTCTAGCGGGAGTGGCGGGGAGACCCAGTACTTC.

In DNA form, the CDR3 reads TGTGCCAGCAGTTACCTCCTTACCGGGACAGGGGGCAGGAACACTGAAGCTTTCTTT. Protein: CASSYLLTGTGGRNTEAFF. This chain connects TRBV6-2 or TRBV6-3 to TRBJ1-1, with 12 bases matching TRBD1. Germline CDR1 is MNHEY and CDR2 is SVGEGT. CDR3 size: 19 residues. The trim removed 2 bases at V and 1 base at J, leaving 11 bases unmatched.

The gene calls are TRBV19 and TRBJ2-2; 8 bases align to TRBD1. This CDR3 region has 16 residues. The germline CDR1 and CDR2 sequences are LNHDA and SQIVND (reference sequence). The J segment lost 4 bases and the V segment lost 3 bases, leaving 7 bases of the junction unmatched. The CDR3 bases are TGTGCCAGTAGTATTGGCAGGGGGCGCAGCACCGGGGAGCTGTTTTTT. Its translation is CASSIGRGRSTGELFF.

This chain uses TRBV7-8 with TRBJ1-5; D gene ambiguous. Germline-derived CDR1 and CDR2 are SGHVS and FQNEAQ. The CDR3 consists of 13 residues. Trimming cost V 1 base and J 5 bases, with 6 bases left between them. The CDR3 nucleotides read TGTGCCAGCAGCTTAGGGAGAGATCAGCCCCAGCATTTT. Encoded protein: CASSLGRDQPQHF. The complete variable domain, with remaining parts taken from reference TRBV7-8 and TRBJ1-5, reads GAGVSQSPRYKVAKRGQDVALRCDPISGHVSLFWYQQALGQGPEFLTYFQNEAQLDKSGLPSDRFFAERPEGSVSTLKIQRTQQEDSAVYLCASSLGRDQPQHFGDGTRLSIL.

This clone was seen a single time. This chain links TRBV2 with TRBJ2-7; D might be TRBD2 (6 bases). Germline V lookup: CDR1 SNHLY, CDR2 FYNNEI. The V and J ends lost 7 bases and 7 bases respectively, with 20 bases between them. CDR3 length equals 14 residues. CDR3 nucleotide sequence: TGTGCCAGCACTAATGCGGGACTGGGGAAGGAGCAGTACTTC. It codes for CASTNAGLGKEQYF.

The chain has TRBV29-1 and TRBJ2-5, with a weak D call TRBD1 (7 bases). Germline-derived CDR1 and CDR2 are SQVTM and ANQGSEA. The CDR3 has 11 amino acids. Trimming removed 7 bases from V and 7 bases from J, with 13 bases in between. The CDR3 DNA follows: TGCAGCGGCGGGACAGAAGGGACCCAGTACTTC. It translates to CSGGTEGTQYF.

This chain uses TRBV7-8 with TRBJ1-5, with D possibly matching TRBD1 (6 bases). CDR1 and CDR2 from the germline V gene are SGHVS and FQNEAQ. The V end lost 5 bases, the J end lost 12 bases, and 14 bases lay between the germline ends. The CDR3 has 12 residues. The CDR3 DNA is TGTGCCAGCAGCCCTCCCGGACAGATCCAGCATTTT. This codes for CASSPPGQIQHF. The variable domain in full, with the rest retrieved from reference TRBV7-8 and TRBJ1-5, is GAGVSQSPRYKVAKRGQDVALRCDPISGHVSLFWYQQALGQGPEFLTYFQNEAQLDKSGLPSDRFFAERPEGSVSTLKIQRTQQEDSAVYLCASSPPGQIQHFGDGTRLSIL.

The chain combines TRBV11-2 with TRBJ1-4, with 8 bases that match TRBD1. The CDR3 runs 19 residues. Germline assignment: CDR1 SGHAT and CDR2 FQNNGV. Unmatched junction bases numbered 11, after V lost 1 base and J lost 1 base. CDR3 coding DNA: TGTGCCAGCAGCTTAGTCCCAGGGGGCCCCATAGGAACTAATGAAAAACTGTTTTTT. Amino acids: CASSLVPGGPIGTNEKLFF. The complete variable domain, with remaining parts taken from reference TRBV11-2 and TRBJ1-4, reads EAGVAQSPRYKIIEKRQSVAFWCNPISGHATLYWYQQILGQGPKLLIQFQNNGVVDDSQLPKDRFSAERLKGVDSTLKIQPAKLEDSAVYLCASSLVPGGPIGTNEKLFFGSGTQLSVL.

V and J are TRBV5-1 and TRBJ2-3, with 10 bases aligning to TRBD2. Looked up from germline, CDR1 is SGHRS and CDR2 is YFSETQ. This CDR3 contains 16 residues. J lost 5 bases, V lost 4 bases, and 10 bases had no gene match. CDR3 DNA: TGCGCCAGCAGCCCTTCGCTAGCGGGAGCAGGAGATACGCAGTATTTT. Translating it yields CASSPSLAGAGDTQYF.

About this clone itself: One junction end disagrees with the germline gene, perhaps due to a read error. CDR3 loop: CASSPWASTDF. CDR3 in DNA: TGTGCCAGCAGTCCTTGGGCTAGCACAGACTTC. This chain links TRBV2 with TRBJ2-5, with a weak D call TRBD2 (5 bases). Looked up from germline, CDR1 is SNHLY and CDR2 is FYNNEI. The CDR3 totals 11 residues.

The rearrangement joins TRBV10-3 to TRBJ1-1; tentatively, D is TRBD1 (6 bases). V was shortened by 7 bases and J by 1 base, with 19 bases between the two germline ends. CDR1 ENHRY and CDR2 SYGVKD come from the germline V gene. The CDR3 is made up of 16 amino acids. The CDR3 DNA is TGTGCCATCACCAGTGGGGGGGGCCAGGGGAACACTGAAGCTTTCTTT. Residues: CAITSGGGQGNTEAFF.

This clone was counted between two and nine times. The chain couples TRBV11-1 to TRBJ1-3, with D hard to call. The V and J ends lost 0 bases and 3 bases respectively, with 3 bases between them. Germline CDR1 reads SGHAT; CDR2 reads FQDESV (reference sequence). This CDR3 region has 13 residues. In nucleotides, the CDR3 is TGTGCCAGCAGCTTAGCCATTGGAAACACCATATATTTT. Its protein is CASSLAIGNTIYF.

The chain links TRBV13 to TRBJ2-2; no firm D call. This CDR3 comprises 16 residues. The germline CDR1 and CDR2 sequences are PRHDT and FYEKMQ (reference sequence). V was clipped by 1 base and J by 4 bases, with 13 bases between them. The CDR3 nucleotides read TGTGCCAGCAGCTTAGAGGTCGGGTTAAGCACCGGGGAGCTGTTTTTT. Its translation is CASSLEVGLSTGELFF.

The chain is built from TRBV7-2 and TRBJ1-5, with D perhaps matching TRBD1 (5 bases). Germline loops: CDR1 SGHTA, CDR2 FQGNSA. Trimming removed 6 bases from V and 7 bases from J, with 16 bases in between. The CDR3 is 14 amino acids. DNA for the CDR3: TGTGCCAGCAGTTCCCCCAAGGGGCAGCAGCCCCAGCATTTT. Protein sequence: CASSSPKGQQPQHF.

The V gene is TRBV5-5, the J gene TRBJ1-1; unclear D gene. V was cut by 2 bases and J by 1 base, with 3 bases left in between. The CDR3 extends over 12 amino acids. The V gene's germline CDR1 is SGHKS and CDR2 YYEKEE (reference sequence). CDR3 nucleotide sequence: TGTGCCAGCAGCTTCAGGAACACTGAAGCTTTCTTT. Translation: CASSFRNTEAFF.

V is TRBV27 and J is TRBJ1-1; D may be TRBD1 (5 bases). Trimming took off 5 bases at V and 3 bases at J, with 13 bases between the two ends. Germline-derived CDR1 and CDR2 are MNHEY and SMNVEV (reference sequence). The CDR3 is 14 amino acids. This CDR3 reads CASSLQGMYTEAFF. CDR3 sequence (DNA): TGTGCCAGCAGTCTCCAGGGTATGTACACTGAAGCTTTCTTT.

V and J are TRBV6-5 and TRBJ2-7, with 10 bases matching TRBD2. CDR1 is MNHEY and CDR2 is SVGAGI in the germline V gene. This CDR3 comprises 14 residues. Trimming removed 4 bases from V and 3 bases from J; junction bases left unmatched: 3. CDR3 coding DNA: TGTGCCAGCAGTTTAGCGGGAGGACACTACGAGCAGTACTTC. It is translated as CASSLAGGHYEQYF.

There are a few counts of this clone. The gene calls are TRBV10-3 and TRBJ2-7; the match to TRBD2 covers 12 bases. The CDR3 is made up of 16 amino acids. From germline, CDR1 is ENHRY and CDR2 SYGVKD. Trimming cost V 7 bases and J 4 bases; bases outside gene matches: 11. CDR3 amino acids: CAITATSGSFAYEQYF. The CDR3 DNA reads TGTGCCATCACTGCGACTAGCGGGAGTTTCGCGTACGAGCAGTACTTC.

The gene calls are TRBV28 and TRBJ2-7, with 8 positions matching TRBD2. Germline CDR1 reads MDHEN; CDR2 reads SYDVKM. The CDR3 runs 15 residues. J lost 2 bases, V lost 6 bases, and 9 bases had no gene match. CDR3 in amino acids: CASSPEIAGTYEQYF. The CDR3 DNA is TGTGCCAGCAGCCCCGAGATAGCGGGAACCTACGAGCAGTACTTC.

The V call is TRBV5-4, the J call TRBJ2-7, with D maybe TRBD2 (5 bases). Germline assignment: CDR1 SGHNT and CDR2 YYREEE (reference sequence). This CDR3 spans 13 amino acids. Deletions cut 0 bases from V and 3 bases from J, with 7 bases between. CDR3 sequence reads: CASSLAGVYEQYF. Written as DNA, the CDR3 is TGTGCCAGCAGCTTGGCCGGGGTCTACGAGCAGTACTTC.

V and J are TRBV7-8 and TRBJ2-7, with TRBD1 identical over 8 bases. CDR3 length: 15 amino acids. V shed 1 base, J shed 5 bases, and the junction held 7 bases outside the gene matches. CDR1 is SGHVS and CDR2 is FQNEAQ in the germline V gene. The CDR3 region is CASSLEPGGSHEQYF. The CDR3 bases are TGTGCCAGCAGCTTAGAGCCAGGGGGCAGCCACGAGCAGTACTTC.